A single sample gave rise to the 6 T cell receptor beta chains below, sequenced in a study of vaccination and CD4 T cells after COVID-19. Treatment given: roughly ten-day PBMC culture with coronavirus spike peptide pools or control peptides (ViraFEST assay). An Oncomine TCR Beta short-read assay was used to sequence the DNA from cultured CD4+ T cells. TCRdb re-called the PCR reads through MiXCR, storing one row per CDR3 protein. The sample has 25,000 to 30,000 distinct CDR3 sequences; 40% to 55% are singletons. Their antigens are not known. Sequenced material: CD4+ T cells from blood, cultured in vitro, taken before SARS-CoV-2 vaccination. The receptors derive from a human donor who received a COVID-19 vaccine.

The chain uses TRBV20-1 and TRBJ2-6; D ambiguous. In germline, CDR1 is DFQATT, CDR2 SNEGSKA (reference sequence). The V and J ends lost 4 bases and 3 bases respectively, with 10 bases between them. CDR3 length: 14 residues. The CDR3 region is CSAMLELGANVLTF. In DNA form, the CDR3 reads TGCAGTGCTATGTTGGAACTTGGGGCCAACGTCCTGACTTTC.

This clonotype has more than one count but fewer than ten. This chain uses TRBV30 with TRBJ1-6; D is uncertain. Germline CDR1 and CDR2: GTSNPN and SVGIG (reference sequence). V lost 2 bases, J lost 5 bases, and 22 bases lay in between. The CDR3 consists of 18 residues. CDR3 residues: CAWSKGVIMLEDNSPLHF. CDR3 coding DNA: TGTGCCTGGAGTAAGGGAGTCATTATGCTGGAGGATAATTCACCCCTCCACTTT.

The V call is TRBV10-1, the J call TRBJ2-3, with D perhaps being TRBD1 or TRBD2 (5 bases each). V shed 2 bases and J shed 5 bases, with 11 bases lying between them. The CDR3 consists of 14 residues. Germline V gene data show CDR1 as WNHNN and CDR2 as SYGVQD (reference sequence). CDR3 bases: TGCGCCAGCAGTGAGGTGAGGGGTGAAGATACGCAGTATTTT. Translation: CASSEVRGEDTQYF.

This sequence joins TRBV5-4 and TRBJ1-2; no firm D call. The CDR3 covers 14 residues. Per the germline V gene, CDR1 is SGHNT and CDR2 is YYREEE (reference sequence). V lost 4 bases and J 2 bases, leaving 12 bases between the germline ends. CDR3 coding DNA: TGTGCCAGCAGCCCGAAGGCGGACAACTATGGCTACACCTTC. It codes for CASSPKADNYGYTF.

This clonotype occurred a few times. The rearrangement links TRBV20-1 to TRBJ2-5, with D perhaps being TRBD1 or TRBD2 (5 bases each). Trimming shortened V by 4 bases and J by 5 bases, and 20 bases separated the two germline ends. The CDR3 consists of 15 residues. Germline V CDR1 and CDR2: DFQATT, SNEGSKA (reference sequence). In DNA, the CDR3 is TGCAGTGCTACTACCGGGACCCGCTTTTGGGAGACCCAGTACTTC. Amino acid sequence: CSATTGTRFWETQYF.

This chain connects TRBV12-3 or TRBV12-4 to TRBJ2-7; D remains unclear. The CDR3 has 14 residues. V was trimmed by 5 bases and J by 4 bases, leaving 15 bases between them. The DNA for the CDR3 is TGTGCCAGCAGTCTCCGGGCCGCAGAATACGAGCAGTACTTC. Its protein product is CASSLRAAEYEQYF.